The clone carrying this T cell receptor beta chain was found once. No antigen is known for it. PCR used 60 Vbeta primers and 13 Jbeta primers. Clones were read by immunoSEQ multiplex PCR, and TCRdb kept only the in-frame ones, dropping some. The sample yields hundreds of thousands of clones, roughly 90% seen once. This record comes from a study of cytomegalovirus exposure and HLA in healthy donors. The CDR3 is 14 residues long. Deletions cut 6 bases from V and 0 bases from J, with 8 bases between. Germline CDR1 SEHNR, CDR2 FQNEAQ (reference sequence). Study-level results: Presence/absence results assume similar sequencing depth per donor, which may not hold.

The origin of this receptor is a woman aged 18-30 years in good health and CMV-seronegative. The chain carries TRBV7-9 and TRBJ2-2, with D perhaps TRBD1 (5 bases). Input material: PBMCs. Here the CDR3 DNA reads TGTGCCAGCAGAGGGGCCTCGAACACCGGGGAGCTGTTTTTT. This sequence encodes CASRGASNTGELFF.